This TCR beta chain was identified in a study of beta chain features in type 1 diabetes. Whole-study results and caveats: Individuals with type 1 diabetes displayed fewer insertions and more deletions at VDJ junctions.

Every bit of the isolated RNA underwent reverse transcription, so sequencing read expressed TCRB transcripts. Assay: immunoSEQ multiplex PCR; the TCRdb copy retains only in-frame clones and omits some. The sample holds a few hundred thousand clones, roughly 16% seen once. Sorted CD4+ subsets: naive, central memory, regulatory, stem cell-like memory (CD45RO/CCR7/CD25/CD127/CD95/CD27 panel). About this clone itself: Antigen specificity is unknown.

The CDR3 is 13 residues long. J lost 3 bases, V lost 6 bases, and 6 bases had no gene match. Per the germline V gene, CDR1 is SQVTM and CDR2 is ANQGSEA. This TCR derives from a woman in her late teens or twenties in good health. J is TRBJ2-7 and V is TRBV29-1, with TRBD2 identical over 9 bases. Sample: naive CD4+ T cells from blood. CDR3 residues: CSVLLAGYYEQYF. The CDR3, as DNA: TGCAGCGTCCTCCTAGCGGGGTACTACGAGCAGTACTTC.